These 14 T cell receptor beta chains came from one sample sequenced in a study of regulatory T cells in long-lasting Graves disease. Time point given: newly diagnosed GD, antithyroid drugs for less than 3 months. Isolated PBMC RNA provided the starting material for the TCR library. According to the study, TCR beta libraries were built with iRepertoire HTBI primers and CDR3-region Arm-PCR. One entry per CDR3 protein, called by TCRdb with MiXCR from the multiplex PCR reads. The sample consists of 200,000 to 250,000 distinct CDR3 sequences, about 19% of them appearing once. The data also belong to a second study, concerning T cells in Graves' hyperthyroidism and ophthalmopathy.

This specimen consisted of peripheral blood mononuclear cells (PBMCs), obtained at new diagnosis, from a patient treated with antithyroid drugs. The receptors were sampled from a woman aged 25 to 45 with Graves disease.

The rearrangement joins TRBV10-3 to TRBJ1-2; tentatively, D is TRBD1 (6 bases). V lost 6 bases and J 11 bases, leaving 16 bases between the germline ends. CDR1 is ENHRY, CDR2 SYGVKD, per germline. The CDR3 is 12 amino acids. CDR3 nucleotides: TGTGCCATCAGCGCGGGAGGGGGTAGGTACACCTTC. As protein: CAISAGGGRYTF.

This clonotype was seen ten or more times. One junction end disagrees with the germline gene, perhaps due to a read error. The rearrangement uses TRBV7-7 and TRBJ2-5, with 7 positions matching TRBD2. The germline V gene has CDR1 SSHAT and CDR2 FNYEAQ (reference sequence). The CDR3 runs 14 residues. The CDR3 sequence: CASSLVVGGETQYF. In nucleotides, the CDR3 is TGTGCTAGCAGCTTAGTAGTGGGGGGGGAGACCCAGTACTTC.

This clonotype was observed many times. The gene calls are TRBV16 and TRBJ1-2; 7 bases map to TRBD1. In germline, CDR1 is KGHSY, CDR2 FQNENV. The CDR3 consists of 15 residues. V was pared by 1 base and J by 2 bases, with 4 bases of the junction left unmatched. In DNA form, the CDR3 reads TGTGCCAGCAGCCAATGGGAACAGGGGAACTATGGCTACACCTTC. Amino acids: CASSQWEQGNYGYTF.

This clonotype was recorded many times. This chain connects TRBV5-4 to TRBJ2-5; D is possibly TRBD1 (6 bases). CDR1 and CDR2 (germline): SGHNT, YYREEE (reference sequence). This CDR3 region has 15 residues. Trimming stripped 4 bases from V and 2 bases from J, with 15 bases between. The CDR3 DNA reads as TGTGCCAGCAGCACAACAGGGAAGGGACAAGAGACCCAGTACTTC. Translated, it gives CASSTTGKGQETQYF.

This clonotype showed up many times. The chain is built from TRBV6-1 and TRBJ1-2; D not resolved. Trimming removed 7 bases at V and 4 bases at J, with 19 bases between. The germline V gene has CDR1 MNHNS and CDR2 SASEGT. The CDR3 is made up of 15 amino acids. DNA for the CDR3: TGTGCCAGCACAGCAGGAGCCTTAGGTTCCTATGGCTACACCTTC. This codes for CASTAGALGSYGYTF.

This clonotype was recorded once. This chain links TRBV20-1 with TRBJ2-1; tentatively, D is TRBD2 (6 bases). The CDR3 is made up of 15 amino acids. Trimming shortened V by 1 base and J by 1 base, and 11 bases separated the two germline ends. Per germline, CDR1 DFQATT and CDR2 SNEGSKA (reference sequence). CDR3 sequence (DNA): TGCAGTGCTAGAGTCCCGGGGGAGTCCTACAATGAGCAGTTCTTC. As protein: CSARVPGESYNEQFF.

This clonotype was observed a few times. The chain carries TRBV7-9 and TRBJ2-3; D may be TRBD1 (5 bases). Germline loops: CDR1 SEHNR, CDR2 FQNEAQ (reference sequence). The V end was cut by 6 bases, the J end by 3 bases, with 16 bases between. The CDR3 sequence is 15 residues long. The CDR3: CASRYSGPPTDTQYF. Written as DNA, the CDR3 is TGTGCCAGCAGGTACTCAGGGCCACCAACAGATACGCAGTATTTT.

This clonotype was found many times. This chain joins TRBV30 and TRBJ2-3; 9 bases fit TRBD2. The CDR3 is 17 residues long. Germline CDR1 GTSNPN, CDR2 SVGIG (reference sequence). V lost 0 bases to trimming and J lost 1 base; unmatched junction nucleotides: 8. The CDR3 DNA sequence: TGTGCCTGGAGTGTACGGAGGACTAGCGTCGGCACAGATACGCAGTATTTT. This codes for CAWSVRRTSVGTDTQYF.

Turning to this clonotype: This likely traces to a read error, being one base from a far larger clone. The rearrangement links TRBV6-2 or TRBV6-3 to TRBJ1-1; D gene uncertain. Trimming removed 10 bases at V and 6 bases at J, with 15 bases between. Germline CDR1 MNHEY, CDR2 SVGEGT. The CDR3 is 12 amino acids. CDR3 DNA sequence: TGTGCCATCGACACAAGAACCTCTGAAGCTTTCTTT. It yields the protein CAIDTRTSEAFF.

This clonotype has at least ten counts. A read error may explain this, as a much larger clone is one base away. The V and J genes are TRBV12-3 or TRBV12-4 and TRBJ2-5; TRBD1 is a possible D gene (5 bases). This CDR3 comprises 18 residues. CDR3 coding DNA: TGTGCCAGCAGTTTACCCCCAGGGCAGGTTTGTTACCAAGAGATCCAGTACTTC. It encodes CASSLPPGQVCYQEIQYF.

The J gene is TRBJ2-7, the V gene TRBV20-1, with D tentatively TRBD1 (5 bases). V lost 3 bases to trimming and J lost 2 bases, with 8 bases between them. The CDR3 is made up of 12 amino acids. Looked up from germline, CDR1 is DFQATT and CDR2 is SNEGSKA (reference sequence). CDR3 protein: CSARDTAYEQYF. CDR3 DNA: TGCAGTGCTAGGGACACAGCCTACGAGCAGTACTTC.

This clonotype was detected many times. The CDR3 nucleotides are TGTGCCAGCAGTTGGCAGGAGGGGGCTAATGAAAAACTGTTTTTT. Translation gives CASSWQEGANEKLFF. The genes are TRBV7-6 and TRBJ1-4, with a possible D match to TRBD1 (6 bases). The V end was cut by 6 bases, the J end by 3 bases, with 14 bases between. Germline V gene sequence: CDR1 SGHVS, CDR2 FNYEAQ. This CDR3 has 15 residues.

This rearrangement joins TRBV15 to TRBJ2-7; TRBD1 aligns across 7 bases. The germline CDR1 and CDR2 sequences are LNHNV and YYDKDF (reference sequence). Unmatched junction bases numbered 8, after V lost 3 bases and J lost 6 bases. This CDR3 has 14 amino acids. CDR3 DNA sequence: TGTGCCACCAGCAGTGAGACAGGGACCGCCGAGCAGTACTTC. Amino acids: CATSSETGTAEQYF.

The table lists this clonotype with many counts. The chain joins TRBV20-1 to TRBJ2-3; D remains ambiguous. V dropped 6 bases and J dropped 0 bases, with 7 bases sitting between them. CDR1 is DFQATT, CDR2 SNEGSKA, per germline (reference sequence). The CDR3 loop spans 12 amino acids. The CDR3 reads CSAIQSTDTQYF. The CDR3 DNA is TGCAGTGCAATCCAGAGCACAGATACGCAGTATTTT.